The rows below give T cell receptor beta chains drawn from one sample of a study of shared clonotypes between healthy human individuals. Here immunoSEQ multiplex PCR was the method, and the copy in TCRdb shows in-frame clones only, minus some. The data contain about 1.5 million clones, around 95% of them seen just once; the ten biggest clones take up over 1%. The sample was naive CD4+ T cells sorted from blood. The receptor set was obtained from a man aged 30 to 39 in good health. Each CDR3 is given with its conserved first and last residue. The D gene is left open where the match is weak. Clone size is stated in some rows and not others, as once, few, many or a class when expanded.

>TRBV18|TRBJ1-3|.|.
TGTGCCAGCTCAGAAGAGCGAAACACCATATATTTT
CASSEERNTIYF
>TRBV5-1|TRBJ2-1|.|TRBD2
TGCGCCAGCAGCTATTACGGGGGGTCGAACAATGAGCAGTTCTTC
CASSYYGGSNNEQFF
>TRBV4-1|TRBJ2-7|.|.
TGCGCCAGCAGCCGTGATGTCTCCTACGAGCAGTACTTC
CASSRDVSYEQYF
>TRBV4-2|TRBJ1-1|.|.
TGTGCCAGCAGCCCGCAGGGCGAAGAAGCTTTCTTT
CASSPQGEEAFF
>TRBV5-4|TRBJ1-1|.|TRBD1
TGTGCCAGCAGCGTAGGACAGGGGACTGAAGCTTTCTTT
CASSVGQGTEAFF
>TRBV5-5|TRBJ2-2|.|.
TGTGCCAGCAGCTTCGGAATTACCGGGGAGCTGTTTTTT
CASSFGITGELFF
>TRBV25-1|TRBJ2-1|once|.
TGTGCCAGCAGTGAATTGGGAGGTTCCTACAATGAGCAGTTCTTC
CASSELGGSYNEQFF
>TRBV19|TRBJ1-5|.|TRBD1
TGTGCCAGTAGTATAAAGGGACAGGGGAATCAGCCCCAGCATTTT
CASSIKGQGNQPQHF
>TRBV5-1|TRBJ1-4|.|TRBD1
TGCGCCAGCAGCAGGGACAGGGGAAGTGAAAAACTGTTTTTT
CASSRDRGSEKLFF
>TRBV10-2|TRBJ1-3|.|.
TGCGCCAGCAGTGACCCGACACGCAGCTCTGGAAACACCATATATTTT
CASSDPTRSSGNTIYF
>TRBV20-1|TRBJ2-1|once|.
TGCAGTGCTAGACTGTACAATGAGCAGTTCTTC
CSARLYNEQFF
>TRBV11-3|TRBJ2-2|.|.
TGTGCCAGCACCCCAGGGGGGGACGCATACACCGGGGAGCTGTTTTTT
CASTPGGDAYTGELFF
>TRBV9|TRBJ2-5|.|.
TGTGCCAGCAGCCCGGACGGGACTCCTCTTGAGACCCAGTACTTC
CASSPDGTPLETQYF
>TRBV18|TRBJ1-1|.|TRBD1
TGTGCCAGCTCACCCATGAGGGGGCGAGGAATGAACACTGAAGCTTTCTTT
CASSPMRGRGMNTEAFF
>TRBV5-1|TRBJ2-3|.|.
TGCGCCAGCAGCCCTGCTAGCGCCCCAGATACGCAGTATTTT
CASSPASAPDTQYF
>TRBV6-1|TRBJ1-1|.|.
TGTGCCAGCAGTGAAAGGGGGGCCCCGAACACTGAAGCTTTCTTT
CASSERGAPNTEAFF
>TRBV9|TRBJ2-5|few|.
TGTGCCAGCAGTCCAGGGAATACCAGGGGAGAGACCCAGTACTTC
CASSPGNTRGETQYF
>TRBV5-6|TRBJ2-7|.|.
TGTGCCAGCAGCTTGGGCCAGGGATTCCGCGAGCAGTACTTC
CASSLGQGFREQYF
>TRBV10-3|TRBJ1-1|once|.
TGTGCCACCTCCATGGGGGAGCGCTTGGAAGCTTTCTTT
CATSMGERLEAFF
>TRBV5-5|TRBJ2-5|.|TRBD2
TGTGCCAGCAGCTTGGTTTTGCTAGCGGGGGAAGAGACCCAGTACTTC
CASSLVLLAGEETQYF
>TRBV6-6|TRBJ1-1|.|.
TGTGCCAGCAGTTACGATAGGACTGAAGCTTTCTTT
CASSYDRTEAFF
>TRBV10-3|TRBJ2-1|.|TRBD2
TGTGCCATTGTACCTTTCCGTTGGGAGGGCGGGGATGAGCAGTTCTTC
CAIVPFRWEGGDEQFF
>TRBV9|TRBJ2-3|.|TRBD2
TGTGCCAGCAGCGTAGCTCCCCCCCTAGCGGGGAAGACAGATACGCAGTATTTT
CASSVAPPLAGKTDTQYF
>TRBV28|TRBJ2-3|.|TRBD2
TGTGCCAAGGGGCGCCAGCGGGGGAATACTAGCACAGATACGCAGTATTTT
CAKGRQRGNTSTDTQYF
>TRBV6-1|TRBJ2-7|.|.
TGTGCCAGCAGGGGAGCCCCGCCAGCCTACGAGCAGTACTTC
CASRGAPPAYEQYF
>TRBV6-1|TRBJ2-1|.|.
TGTGCCAGCAGACCAAGCTCCTACAATGAGCAGTTCTTC
CASRPSSYNEQFF
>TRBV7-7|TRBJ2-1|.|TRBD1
TGTGCCAGCAGCCGCAGACAGGGGGCCTATGAGCAGTTCTTC
CASSRRQGAYEQFF
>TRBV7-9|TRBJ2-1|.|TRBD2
TGTGCCAGCAGCTTAACCGCACTAGCGGGAGGGCCTTTTTCCAATGAGCAGTTCTTC
CASSLTALAGGPFSNEQFF
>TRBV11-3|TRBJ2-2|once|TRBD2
TGTGCCAGCAGCGAAAACTCCGGGACTAGCGGGAGGTCGGAGCTGTTTTTT
CASSENSGTSGRSELFF
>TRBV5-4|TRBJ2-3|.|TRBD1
TGTGCCAGCAGCCTAGAGACAGGGGCCCTCACAGATACGCAGTATTTT
CASSLETGALTDTQYF
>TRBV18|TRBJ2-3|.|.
TGTGCCAGCTCACCCGAGACAGAGTCGCAGTATTTT
CASSPETESQYF
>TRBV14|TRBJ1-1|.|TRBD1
TGTGCCAGCAGCTTTACAGGGGGCACTGAAGCTTTCTTT
CASSFTGGTEAFF
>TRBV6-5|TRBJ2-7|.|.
TGTGCCAGCAGTTCTCCGAGTTTGAAGCAGTACTTC
CASSSPSLKQYF
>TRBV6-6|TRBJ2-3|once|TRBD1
TGTGCCTCAGTTAGAACAGGGGGCAGCGCAGATACGCAGTATTTT
CASVRTGGSADTQYF
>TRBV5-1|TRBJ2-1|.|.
TGCGCCAGCAGCCCTGGGCCGGGGCCCCCCAATGAGCAGTTCTTC
CASSPGPGPPNEQFF
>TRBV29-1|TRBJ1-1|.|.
TGCAGCGTTGAAGTCTCAGCAGACACTGAAGCTTTCTTT
CSVEVSADTEAFF
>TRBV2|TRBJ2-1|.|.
TGTGCCAGTTCTGGTAGCTCACTCTCCTACAATGAGCAGTTCTTC
CASSGSSLSYNEQFF
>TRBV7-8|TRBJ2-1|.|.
TGTGCCAGCAGCTTAGTCCCCTCCGGGACTGGTGGCGATGAGCAGTTCTTC
CASSLVPSGTGGDEQFF
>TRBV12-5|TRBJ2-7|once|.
TGTGCTAGTGGCACCGGAGATGGGAGTAGCGTTGTCTACGAGCAGTACTTC
CASGTGDGSSVVYEQYF
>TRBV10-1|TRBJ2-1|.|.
TGCGCCAGCAGTGATGGAGAGGGTAGGGGCAATGAGCAGTTCTTC
CASSDGEGRGNEQFF
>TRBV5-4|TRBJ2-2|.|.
TGTGCCAGCGCCAGGGGGAACACCGGGGAGCTGTTTTTT
CASARGNTGELFF